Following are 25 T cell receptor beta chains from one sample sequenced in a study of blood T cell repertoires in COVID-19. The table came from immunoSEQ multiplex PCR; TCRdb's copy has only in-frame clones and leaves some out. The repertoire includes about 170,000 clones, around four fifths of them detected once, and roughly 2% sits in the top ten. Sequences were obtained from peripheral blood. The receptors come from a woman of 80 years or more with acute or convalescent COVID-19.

CDR3 in DNA: TGTGCCACCAGCCGACTAGCGGGAGCTAACTACGAGCAGTACTTC. Translated: CATSRLAGANYEQYF. This sequence joins TRBV15 and TRBJ2-7; 12 nucleotides line up with TRBD2. Germline V gives CDR1 LNHNV, CDR2 YYDKDF (reference sequence). The CDR3 has 15 residues. With 5 bases clipped from V and 3 bases from J, the junction kept 5 bases outside the gene matches.

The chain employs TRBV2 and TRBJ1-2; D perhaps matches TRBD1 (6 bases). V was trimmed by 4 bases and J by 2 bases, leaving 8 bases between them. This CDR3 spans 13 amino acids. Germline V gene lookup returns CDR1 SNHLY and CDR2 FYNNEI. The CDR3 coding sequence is TGTGCCAGCAGTGCGGACAGCAACTATGGCTACACCTTC. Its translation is CASSADSNYGYTF.

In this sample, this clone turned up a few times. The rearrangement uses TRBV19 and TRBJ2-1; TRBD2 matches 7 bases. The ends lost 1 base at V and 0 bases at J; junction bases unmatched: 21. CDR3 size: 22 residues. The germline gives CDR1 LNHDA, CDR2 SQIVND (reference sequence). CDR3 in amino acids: CASSIVPRLAAAYQSSYNEQFF. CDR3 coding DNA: TGTGCCAGTAGTATAGTTCCCAGGCTAGCGGCCGCCTATCAGAGCTCCTACAATGAGCAGTTCTTC.

The CDR3 DNA sequence: TGTGCCACCAGTTCCCTTGTGGGGGGGCCCAACCATGAGCAGTTCTTC. This codes for CATSSLVGGPNHEQFF. The chain employs TRBV24-1 and TRBJ2-1, with D perhaps matching TRBD2 (7 bases). Germline CDR1 KGHDR, CDR2 SFDVKD. This CDR3 has 16 residues. Trimming took off 6 bases at V and 8 bases at J, with 22 bases between the two ends.

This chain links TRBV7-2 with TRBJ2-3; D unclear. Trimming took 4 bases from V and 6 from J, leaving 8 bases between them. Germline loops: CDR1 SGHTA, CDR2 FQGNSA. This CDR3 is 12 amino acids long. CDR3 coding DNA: TGTGCCAGCAGCTCCTCCCGGGATACGCAGTATTTT. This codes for CASSSSRDTQYF.

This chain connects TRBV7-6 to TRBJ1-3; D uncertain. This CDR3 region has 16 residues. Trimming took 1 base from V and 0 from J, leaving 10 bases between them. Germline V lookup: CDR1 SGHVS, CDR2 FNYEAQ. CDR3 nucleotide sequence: TGTGCCAGCAGCTTAGGGGCGCTGAGCTCTGGAAACACCATATATTTT. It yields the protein CASSLGALSSGNTIYF.

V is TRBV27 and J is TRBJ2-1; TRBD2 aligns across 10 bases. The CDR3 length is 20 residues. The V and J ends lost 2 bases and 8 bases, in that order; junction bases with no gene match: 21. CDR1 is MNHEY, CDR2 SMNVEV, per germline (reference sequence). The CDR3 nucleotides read TGTGCCAGCAGTTTAGCATTAGGGACTAGCGCCAAAAGGTACGTCCATGAGCAGTTCTTC. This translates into CASSLALGTSAKRYVHEQFF.

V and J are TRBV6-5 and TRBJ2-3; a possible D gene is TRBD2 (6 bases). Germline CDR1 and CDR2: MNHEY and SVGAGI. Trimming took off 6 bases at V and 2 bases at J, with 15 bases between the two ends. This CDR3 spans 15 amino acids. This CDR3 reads CASSSGLPFTDTQYF. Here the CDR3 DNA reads TGTGCCAGCAGCTCGGGACTCCCGTTCACAGATACGCAGTATTTT.

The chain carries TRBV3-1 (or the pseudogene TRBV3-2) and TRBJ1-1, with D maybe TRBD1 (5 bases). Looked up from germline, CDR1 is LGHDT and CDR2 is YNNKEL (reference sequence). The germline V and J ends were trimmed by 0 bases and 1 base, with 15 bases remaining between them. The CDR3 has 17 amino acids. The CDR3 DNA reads TGTGCCAGCAGCCAAGATCCCAGGGAGGGAACGAACACTGAAGCTTTCTTT. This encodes CASSQDPREGTNTEAFF.

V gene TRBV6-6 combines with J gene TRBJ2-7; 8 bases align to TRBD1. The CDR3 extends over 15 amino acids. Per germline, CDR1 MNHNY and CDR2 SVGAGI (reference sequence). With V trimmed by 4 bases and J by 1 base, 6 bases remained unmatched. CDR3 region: CASSFIRDRSYEQYF. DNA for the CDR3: TGTGCCAGCAGTTTTATTCGGGACAGGTCCTACGAGCAGTACTTC.

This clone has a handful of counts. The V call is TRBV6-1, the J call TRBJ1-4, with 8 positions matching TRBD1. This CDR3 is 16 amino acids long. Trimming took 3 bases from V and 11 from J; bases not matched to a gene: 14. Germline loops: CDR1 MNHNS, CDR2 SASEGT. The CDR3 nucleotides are TGTGCCAGCAGTGATCGAGCCGGGACAGGCGGGGTCAAACTGTTTTTT. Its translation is CASSDRAGTGGVKLFF.

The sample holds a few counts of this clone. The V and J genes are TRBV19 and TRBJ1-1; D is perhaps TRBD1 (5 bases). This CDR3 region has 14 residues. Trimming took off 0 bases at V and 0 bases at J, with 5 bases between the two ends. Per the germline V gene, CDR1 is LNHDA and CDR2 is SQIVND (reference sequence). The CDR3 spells CASSIDRVNTEAFF. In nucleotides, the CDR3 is TGTGCCAGTAGTATAGACAGGGTGAACACTGAAGCTTTCTTT.

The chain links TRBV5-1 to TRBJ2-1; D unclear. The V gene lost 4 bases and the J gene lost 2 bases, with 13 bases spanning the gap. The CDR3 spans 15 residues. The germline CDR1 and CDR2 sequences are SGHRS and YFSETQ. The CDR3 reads CASSESARTYNEQFF. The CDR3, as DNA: TGCGCCAGCAGCGAGTCGGCTAGGACCTACAATGAGCAGTTCTTC. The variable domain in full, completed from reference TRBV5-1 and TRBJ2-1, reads KAGVTQTPRYLIKTRGQQVTLSCSPISGHRSVSWYQQTPGQGLQFLFEYFSETQRNKGNFPGRFSGRQFSNSRSEMNVSTLELGDSALYLCASSESARTYNEQFFGPGTRLTVL.

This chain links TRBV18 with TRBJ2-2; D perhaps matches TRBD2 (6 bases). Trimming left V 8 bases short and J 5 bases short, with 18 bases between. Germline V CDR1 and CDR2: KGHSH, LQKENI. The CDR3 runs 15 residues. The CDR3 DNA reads TGTGCCAGCCTCTCCTCTCACGGGGGAACCGGGGAGCTGTTTTTT. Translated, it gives CASLSSHGGTGELFF.

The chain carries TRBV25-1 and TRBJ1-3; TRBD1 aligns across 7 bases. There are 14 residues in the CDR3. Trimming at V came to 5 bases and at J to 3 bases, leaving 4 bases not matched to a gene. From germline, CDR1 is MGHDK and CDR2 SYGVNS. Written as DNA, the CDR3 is TGTGCCAGCAGTTCCAGGGGGTTTGGAAACACCATATATTTT. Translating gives CASSSRGFGNTIYF.

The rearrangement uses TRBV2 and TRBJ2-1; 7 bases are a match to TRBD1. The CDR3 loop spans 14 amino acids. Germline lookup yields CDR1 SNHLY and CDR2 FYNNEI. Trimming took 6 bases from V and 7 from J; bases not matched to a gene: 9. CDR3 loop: CASSRQGSWNEQFF. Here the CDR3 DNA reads TGTGCCAGCAGCAGACAGGGATCGTGGAATGAGCAGTTCTTC.

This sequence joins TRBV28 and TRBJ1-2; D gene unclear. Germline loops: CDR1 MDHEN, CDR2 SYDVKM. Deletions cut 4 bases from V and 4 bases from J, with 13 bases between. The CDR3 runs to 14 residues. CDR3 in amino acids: CASSSAVGGYGYTF. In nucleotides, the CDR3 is TGTGCCAGCAGTTCAGCGGTGGGTGGCTATGGCTACACCTTC.

DNA for the CDR3: TGTGCCAGCAGCCTACGACAGGGATTATACCACACTGAAGCTTTCTTT. It translates to CASSLRQGLYHTEAFF. The chain joins TRBV7-9 to TRBJ1-1, with 7 bases matching TRBD1. V was pared by 5 bases and J by 3 bases, with 12 bases of the junction left unmatched. Germline CDR1 SEHNR, CDR2 FQNEAQ (reference sequence). The CDR3 spans 16 residues.

The DNA of the CDR3 is TGTGCCACCCACCCCGGACAGGGTTTATTCGAGCAGTACTTC. This encodes CATHPGQGLFEQYF. The chain employs TRBV6-6 and TRBJ2-7, with 8 nucleotides matching TRBD1. Germline CDR1 reads MNHNY; CDR2 reads SVGAGI (reference sequence). The CDR3 has 14 amino acids. With 10 bases clipped from V and 6 bases from J, the junction kept 14 bases outside the gene matches.

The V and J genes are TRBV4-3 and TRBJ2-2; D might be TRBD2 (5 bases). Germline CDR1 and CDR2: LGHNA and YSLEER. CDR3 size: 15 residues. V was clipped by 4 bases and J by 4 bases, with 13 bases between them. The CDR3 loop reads CASSPRMSGTGELFF. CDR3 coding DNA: TGCGCCAGCAGCCCCCGCATGAGCGGCACCGGGGAGCTGTTTTTT.

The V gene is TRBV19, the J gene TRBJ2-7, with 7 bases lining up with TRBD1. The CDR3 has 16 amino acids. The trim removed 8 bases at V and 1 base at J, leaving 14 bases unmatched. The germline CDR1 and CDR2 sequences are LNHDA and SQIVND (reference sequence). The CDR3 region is CASSTSGGSLSYEQYF. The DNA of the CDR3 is TGTGCCAGTTCAACATCAGGGGGTTCCCTTTCCTACGAGCAGTACTTC.

The chain's CDR3 is CASSDQRGGLDTQYF. CDR3 bases: TGTGCCAGCAGCGACCAGCGGGGGGGTCTTGATACGCAGTATTTT. The V gene is TRBV9, the J gene TRBJ2-3; 10 nucleotides agree with TRBD2. V dropped 3 bases and J dropped 6; count of bases not matched to a gene: 7. CDR1 SGDLS and CDR2 YYNGEE come from the germline V gene. The CDR3 is made up of 15 amino acids. The entire variable domain, with the rest obtained from reference TRBV9 and TRBJ2-3, is as follows: DSGVTQTPKHLITATGQRVTLRCSPRSGDLSVYWYQQSLDQGLQFLIQYYNGEERAKGNILERFSAQQFPDLHSELNLSSLELGDSALYFCASSDQRGGLDTQYFGPGTRLTVL.

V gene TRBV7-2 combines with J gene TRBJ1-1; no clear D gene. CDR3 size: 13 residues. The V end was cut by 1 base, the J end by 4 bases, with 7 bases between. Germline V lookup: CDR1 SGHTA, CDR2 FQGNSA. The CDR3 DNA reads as TGTGCCAGCAGCTTAGACCGGGGCACTGAAGCTTTCTTT. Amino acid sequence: CASSLDRGTEAFF.

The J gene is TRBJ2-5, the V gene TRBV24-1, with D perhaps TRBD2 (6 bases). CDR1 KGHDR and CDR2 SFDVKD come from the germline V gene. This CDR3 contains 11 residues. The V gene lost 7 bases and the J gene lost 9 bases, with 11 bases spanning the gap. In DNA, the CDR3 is TGTGCCACCAGGGAAGGGGAGGCCCAGTACTTC. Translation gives CATREGEAQYF.

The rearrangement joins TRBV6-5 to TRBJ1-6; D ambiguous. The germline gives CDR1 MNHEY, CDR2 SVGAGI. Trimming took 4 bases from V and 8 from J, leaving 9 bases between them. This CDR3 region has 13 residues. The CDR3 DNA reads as TGTGCCAGCAGTTCAACCCGAGATTCACCCCTCCACTTT. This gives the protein CASSSTRDSPLHF.